This is a list of T cell receptor beta chains from one sample in a study of response to subunit inactivated influenza vaccine. TCRdb re-derived calls from the RT-PCR reads in MiXCR, one entry per CDR3 protein. The table lists approximately 530,000 distinct CDR3 sequences, around 13% of them singletons. Source: PBMCs from blood, taken about 40 days after vaccination. Every receptor here comes from a man aged 50-59 years who received an inactivated influenza vaccine. Each CDR3 is given with its conserved first and last residue. Each record gives: J gene, V gene, clone size, D gene, CDR3 DNA, CDR3 protein. A D gene is named only where the DNA matches it firmly. Rows may omit the clone size; those that give it use once, few, many or a size class.

j_gene: TRBJ1-5
v_gene: TRBV9
abundance: few
d_gene: NA
CDR3nt: TGTGCCAGCAGCAAAACAGGGACCCAGCCCCAGCATTTT
CDR3aa: CASSKTGTQPQHF

j_gene: TRBJ2-1
v_gene: TRBV5-1
abundance: NA
d_gene: NA
CDR3nt: TGCGCCAGCTTGGGGGGTGGTGAGCAGTTCTTC
CDR3aa: CASLGGGEQFF

j_gene: TRBJ2-5
v_gene: TRBV7-3
abundance: NA
d_gene: TRBD2
CDR3nt: TGTGCCAGCAGCCGTAATAGCGGGGAGCAAGAGACCCAGTACTTC
CDR3aa: CASSRNSGEQETQYF

j_gene: TRBJ2-7
v_gene: TRBV20-1
abundance: many
d_gene: TRBD2
CDR3nt: TGCAGTGCTAGAGATTTAGCGGGAGTTTCCAACGAGCAGTACTTC
CDR3aa: CSARDLAGVSNEQYF

j_gene: TRBJ1-2
v_gene: TRBV20-1
abundance: many
d_gene: NA
CDR3nt: TGCAGTGCTGGATCGAGGGGGGGCGCCTATGGCTACACCTTC
CDR3aa: CSAGSRGGAYGYTF

j_gene: TRBJ1-1
v_gene: TRBV20-1
abundance: few
d_gene: NA
CDR3nt: TGCAGTGCTACCAGGGAGCCAACCACGGGGGCTTTCTTT
CDR3aa: CSATREPTTGAFF

j_gene: TRBJ2-5
v_gene: TRBV7-2
abundance: few
d_gene: NA
CDR3nt: TGTGCCAGCAGGTCACCCGGCAATCAAGAGACCCAGTACTTC
CDR3aa: CASRSPGNQETQYF

j_gene: TRBJ2-7
v_gene: TRBV7-9
abundance: few
d_gene: NA
CDR3nt: TGTGCCAGCAGCAAAACAGTGATCTCCTACGAGCAGTACTTC
CDR3aa: CASSKTVISYEQYF

j_gene: TRBJ2-7
v_gene: TRBV7-2
abundance: many
d_gene: NA
CDR3nt: TGTGCCAGCAGCCCGGCCGGGCTCTACGAGCAGTACTTC
CDR3aa: CASSPAGLYEQYF

j_gene: TRBJ2-7
v_gene: TRBV2
abundance: NA
d_gene: TRBD1
CDR3nt: TGTGCCAGCAGTGAAACCGGGACAGGTATATCCTACGAGCAGTACTTC
CDR3aa: CASSETGTGISYEQYF

j_gene: TRBJ2-2
v_gene: TRBV15
abundance: few
d_gene: NA
CDR3nt: TGTGCCACCAGCCTTAGACTGTCCGGGGAGCTGTTTTTT
CDR3aa: CATSLRLSGELFF

j_gene: TRBJ2-7
v_gene: TRBV28
abundance: few
d_gene: NA
CDR3nt: TGTGCCAGCAGTCCTCTGGGACGGGTCTCCTACGAGCAGTACTTC
CDR3aa: CASSPLGRVSYEQYF

j_gene: TRBJ2-3
v_gene: TRBV12-3/TRBV12-4
abundance: few
d_gene: TRBD2
CDR3nt: TGTGCCAGCCGTTTCGGGGGGGGGGACGGTACGCAGTATTTT
CDR3aa: CASRFGGGDGTQYF

j_gene: TRBJ2-5
v_gene: TRBV7-2
abundance: few
d_gene: TRBD2
CDR3nt: TGTGCCAGCAGCTTAGGACTAGCGGGCGGGGAAGAGACCCAGTACTTC
CDR3aa: CASSLGLAGGEETQYF

j_gene: TRBJ2-7
v_gene: TRBV18
abundance: few
d_gene: TRBD1
CDR3nt: TGTGCCAGCTCACCGAGGACAGGGGGCCAAGCAGAGCAGTACTTC
CDR3aa: CASSPRTGGQAEQYF

j_gene: TRBJ2-2
v_gene: TRBV12-3/TRBV12-4
abundance: few
d_gene: TRBD1
CDR3nt: TGTGCCAGCAGTTTATTGGTCTGGACAGGGGGAGGCGGGGAGCTGTTTTTT
CDR3aa: CASSLLVWTGGGGELFF

j_gene: TRBJ2-3
v_gene: TRBV18
abundance: NA
d_gene: TRBD2
CDR3nt: TGTGCCAGCTCACCTCGATCCACCCGGACTAGCGGGCTCGATACGCAGTATTTT
CDR3aa: CASSPRSTRTSGLDTQYF

j_gene: TRBJ1-1
v_gene: TRBV4-1
abundance: few
d_gene: NA
CDR3nt: TGCGCCAGCAGCCAGCCTAAGCGCCGGGCGCTTAACACTGAAGCTTTCTTT
CDR3aa: CASSQPKRRALNTEAFF

j_gene: TRBJ2-2
v_gene: TRBV11-1
abundance: NA
d_gene: TRBD2
CDR3nt: TGTGCCAGCAGCCCCGAATCCCGACTAGCGGGAGTAGGCGCCGGGGAGCTGTTTTTT
CDR3aa: CASSPESRLAGVGAGELFF

j_gene: TRBJ2-7
v_gene: TRBV6-2/TRBV6-3
abundance: NA
d_gene: NA
CDR3nt: TGTGCCAGCATGTTTGGGGGCTCCAGCTACGAGCAGTACTTC
CDR3aa: CASMFGGSSYEQYF

j_gene: TRBJ2-7
v_gene: TRBV20-1
abundance: NA
d_gene: TRBD2
CDR3nt: TGCAGTGCTAGAGTGGGACTAGCCTCCTACGAGCAGTACTTC
CDR3aa: CSARVGLASYEQYF

j_gene: TRBJ2-7
v_gene: TRBV11-2
abundance: few
d_gene: NA
CDR3nt: TGTGCCAGCAGCCCGACCTCGGGTGGGCTGAGTTCCTACGAGCAGTACTTC
CDR3aa: CASSPTSGGLSSYEQYF

j_gene: TRBJ2-3
v_gene: TRBV7-6
abundance: NA
d_gene: TRBD2
CDR3nt: TGTGCCAGCAGCTTAGCGCCGAAGTCGACTAGCGGGGGGCTAACTAGCACAGATACGCAGTATTTT
CDR3aa: CASSLAPKSTSGGLTSTDTQYF

j_gene: TRBJ1-5
v_gene: TRBV20-1
abundance: NA
d_gene: NA
CDR3nt: TGCAGTGCTAGTGAGCAGATTAATCAGCCCCAGCATTTT
CDR3aa: CSASEQINQPQHF

j_gene: TRBJ2-5
v_gene: TRBV29-1
abundance: NA
d_gene: TRBD2
CDR3nt: TGCAGCGTCGGCTCCTGGGGCGGACTAGCGGAACAAGAGACCCAGTACTTC
CDR3aa: CSVGSWGGLAEQETQYF

j_gene: TRBJ2-2
v_gene: TRBV6-2/TRBV6-3
abundance: NA
d_gene: TRBD2
CDR3nt: TGTGCCAGCAGGAAGTCGGGAGGCCCCGGCGGGGAGCTGTTTTTT
CDR3aa: CASRKSGGPGGELFF

j_gene: TRBJ1-2
v_gene: TRBV5-1
abundance: NA
d_gene: TRBD1
CDR3nt: TGCGCCAGCAGCCCAGGGACAGCCTCGAATAACTATGGCTACACCTTC
CDR3aa: CASSPGTASNNYGYTF

j_gene: TRBJ1-2
v_gene: TRBV6-5
abundance: NA
d_gene: NA
CDR3nt: TGTGCCAGCAGTGCGGACAGATCCGACTATGGCTACACCTTC
CDR3aa: CASSADRSDYGYTF

j_gene: TRBJ2-5
v_gene: TRBV30
abundance: few
d_gene: NA
CDR3nt: TGTGCCTGGACCTCCAGTCCGGAGACCCAGTACTTC
CDR3aa: CAWTSSPETQYF

j_gene: TRBJ2-2
v_gene: TRBV3-1
abundance: NA
d_gene: TRBD1
CDR3nt: TGTGCCAGCAGCCGTCGGACAGGGATCACCGGGGAGCTGTTTTTT
CDR3aa: CASSRRTGITGELFF

j_gene: TRBJ2-2
v_gene: TRBV9
abundance: NA
d_gene: NA
CDR3nt: TGTGCCAGCAGCGTACAGGGCGGGGAGCTGTTTTTT
CDR3aa: CASSVQGGELFF

j_gene: TRBJ1-5
v_gene: TRBV20-1
abundance: many
d_gene: NA
CDR3nt: TGCAGTGCTATCAAGGCCCTTAAGCCCCAGCATTTT
CDR3aa: CSAIKALKPQHF

j_gene: TRBJ2-1
v_gene: TRBV20-1
abundance: few
d_gene: NA
CDR3nt: TGCAGTGCTATCCCGGGGGCCGGTGAGCAGTTCTTC
CDR3aa: CSAIPGAGEQFF

j_gene: TRBJ2-2
v_gene: TRBV10-3
abundance: NA
d_gene: NA
CDR3nt: TGTGCCATCAGTACTTACACCGGGGAGCTGTTTTTT
CDR3aa: CAISTYTGELFF

j_gene: TRBJ1-6
v_gene: TRBV7-2
abundance: many
d_gene: NA
CDR3nt: TGTGCCAGCAGCTTAGGTCCAGGGGTAGCTTCACCCCTCCACTTT
CDR3aa: CASSLGPGVASPLHF

j_gene: TRBJ1-2
v_gene: TRBV3-1
abundance: NA
d_gene: NA
CDR3nt: TGTGCCAGCAGCCACGGACAGTCATTAAACTATGGCTACACCTTC
CDR3aa: CASSHGQSLNYGYTF

j_gene: TRBJ1-5
v_gene: TRBV4-1
abundance: many
d_gene: NA
CDR3nt: TGCGCCAGCAGCCAAGATTGGGATCAGCCCCAGCATTTT
CDR3aa: CASSQDWDQPQHF

j_gene: TRBJ2-7
v_gene: TRBV7-2
abundance: NA
d_gene: NA
CDR3nt: TGTGCCAGCAGCTTTCAGCAGGGAGCCTACGAGCAGTACTTC
CDR3aa: CASSFQQGAYEQYF

j_gene: TRBJ2-7
v_gene: TRBV12-3/TRBV12-4
abundance: many
d_gene: TRBD2
CDR3nt: TGTGCCAGCAGTCTAGCGGGACCCTACGAGCAGTACTTC
CDR3aa: CASSLAGPYEQYF

j_gene: TRBJ2-7
v_gene: TRBV20-1
abundance: NA
d_gene: TRBD1
CDR3nt: TGCAGTGCCTCATTACAGGGGTACGAGCAGTACTTC
CDR3aa: CSASLQGYEQYF